The clone carrying this TCR beta chain was seen more than once but under ten times. Its target is unknown. This sample was taken from a study of identical twins. Notes on the study in general: Instead of following the same donors, the conclusions were based on cross-sectional statistical analysis.

TCRdb redid the calling of the 5' RACE reads with MiXCR, one entry per CDR3 protein. The sample lists approximately 220,000 distinct CDR3 sequences, approximately 9% seen once, with about 5.5% in the top ten. J gave up 2 bases and V 0 bases, and 5 bases lay outside the gene matches. The germline V gene encodes CDR1 LGHNA and CDR2 YSLEER. The CDR3 is 17 residues long. Sequencing was done on a sample of memory (CD45RO+) T cells sorted from blood. The origin of this receptor is a woman aged 18-29 years in good health. This chain links TRBV4-3 with TRBJ2-1; 9 nucleotides match TRBD1. CDR3 in DNA: TGCGCCAGCAGCCAAGACCCCGACAGGGGGGCCTACAATGAGCAGTTCTTC. Translation: CASSQDPDRGAYNEQFF.